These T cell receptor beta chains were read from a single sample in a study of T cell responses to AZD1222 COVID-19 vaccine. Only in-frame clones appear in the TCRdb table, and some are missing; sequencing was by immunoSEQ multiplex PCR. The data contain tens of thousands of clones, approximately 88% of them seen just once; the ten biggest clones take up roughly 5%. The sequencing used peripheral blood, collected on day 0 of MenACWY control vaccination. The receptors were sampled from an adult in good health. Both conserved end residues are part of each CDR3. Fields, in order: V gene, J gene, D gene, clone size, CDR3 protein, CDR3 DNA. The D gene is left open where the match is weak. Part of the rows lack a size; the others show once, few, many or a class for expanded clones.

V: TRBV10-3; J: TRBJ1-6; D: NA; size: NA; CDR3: CAISETPGSSNSPLHF; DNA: TGTGCCATCAGTGAAACTCCTGGGTCTTCTAATTCACCCCTCCACTTT
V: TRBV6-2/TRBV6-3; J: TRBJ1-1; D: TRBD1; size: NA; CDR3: CASSYRGTGGMAFF; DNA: TGTGCCAGCAGTTACAGGGGGACAGGGGGAATGGCTTTCTTT
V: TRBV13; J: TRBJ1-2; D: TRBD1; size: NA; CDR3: CASTLQGYDYGYTF; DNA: TGTGCCAGCACCCTACAGGGGTACGACTATGGCTACACCTTC
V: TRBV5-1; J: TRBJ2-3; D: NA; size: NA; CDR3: CASSLVGSSSGLSTDTQYF; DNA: TGCGCCAGCAGCTTGGTGGGTTCGAGCAGCGGCTTATCCACAGATACGCAGTATTTT
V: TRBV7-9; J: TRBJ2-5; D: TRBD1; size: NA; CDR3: CASSWTGGRETQYF; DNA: TGTGCCAGCAGCTGGACAGGGGGCCGGGAGACCCAGTACTTC
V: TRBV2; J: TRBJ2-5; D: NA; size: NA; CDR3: CASRGRGETQYF; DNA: TGTGCCAGCAGGGGACGAGGGGAGACCCAGTACTTC
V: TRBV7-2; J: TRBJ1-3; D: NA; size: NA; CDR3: CASSPGGGILRDTIYF; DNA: TGTGCCAGCAGTCCTGGCGGGGGAATTCTTCGGGACACCATATATTTT
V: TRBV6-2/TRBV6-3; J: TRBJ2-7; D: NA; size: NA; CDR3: CASSYDLDRSSSYEQYF; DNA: TGTGCCAGCAGTTACGATCTTGACAGGTCCTCCTCCTACGAGCAGTACTTC
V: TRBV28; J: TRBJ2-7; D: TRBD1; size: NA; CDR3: CASRYYRGTYEQYF; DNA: TGTGCCAGCAGATACTACAGGGGAACCTACGAGCAGTACTTC
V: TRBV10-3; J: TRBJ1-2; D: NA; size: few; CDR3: CAIRDQYYGYTF; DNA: TGTGCCATCAGGGATCAATACTATGGCTACACCTTC
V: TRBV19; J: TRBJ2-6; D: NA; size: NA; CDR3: CASSKKGSSGANVLTF; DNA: TGTGCCAGTAGTAAAAAAGGGAGTTCTGGGGCCAACGTCCTGACTTTC
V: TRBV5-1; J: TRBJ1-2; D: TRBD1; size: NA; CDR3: CASSLTGTAYGYTF; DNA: TGCGCCAGCAGCTTAACCGGGACAGCCTATGGCTACACCTTC
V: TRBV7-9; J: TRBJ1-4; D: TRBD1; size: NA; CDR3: CASSLGYMGQGREKLFF; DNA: TGTGCCAGCAGCTTAGGGTATATGGGACAGGGCCGTGAAAAACTGTTTTTT
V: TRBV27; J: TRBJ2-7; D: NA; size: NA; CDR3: CATVSPGQGGDEQYF; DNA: TGTGCCACCGTTTCCCCGGGGCAGGGAGGCGACGAGCAGTACTTC
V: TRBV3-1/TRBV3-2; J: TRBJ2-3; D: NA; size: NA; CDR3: CASSPRTLADTQYF; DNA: TGTGCCAGCAGCCCCAGGACTCTGGCAGATACGCAGTATTTT
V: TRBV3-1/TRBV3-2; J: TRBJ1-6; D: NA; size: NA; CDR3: CASSQEGGENSPLHF; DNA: TGTGCCAGCAGCCAAGAAGGGGGAGAAAATTCACCCCTCCACTTT
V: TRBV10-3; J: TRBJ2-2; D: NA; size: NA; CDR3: CAIKRRGESGELFF; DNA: TGTGCCATCAAGCGCAGGGGTGAATCCGGGGAGCTGTTTTTT
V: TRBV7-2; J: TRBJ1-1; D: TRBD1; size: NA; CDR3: CASSVYNRGVTEAFF; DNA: TGTGCCAGCAGCGTTTACAACAGGGGTGTTACTGAAGCTTTCTTT
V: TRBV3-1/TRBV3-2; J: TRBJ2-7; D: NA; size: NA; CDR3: CASSQGYEQYF; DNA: TGTGCCAGCAGCCAGGGCTACGAGCAGTACTTC
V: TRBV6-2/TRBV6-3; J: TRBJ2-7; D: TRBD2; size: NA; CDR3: CASSPRLAGEQYF; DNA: TGTGCCAGCAGTCCCCGACTAGCGGGTGAGCAGTACTTC
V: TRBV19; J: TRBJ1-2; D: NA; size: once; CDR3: CASSIDTDDFNYGYTF; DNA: TGTGCCAGTAGTATAGATACGGACGATTTCAACTATGGCTACACCTTC
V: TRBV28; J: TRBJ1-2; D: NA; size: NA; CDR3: CASSFMNNYGYTF; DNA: TGTGCCAGCAGTTTTATGAATAACTATGGCTACACCTTC
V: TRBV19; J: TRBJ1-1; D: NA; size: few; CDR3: CASSPGYHTEAFF; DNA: TGTGCCAGTAGTCCAGGGTATCACACTGAAGCTTTCTTT
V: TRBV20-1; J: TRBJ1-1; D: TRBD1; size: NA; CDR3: CSASTGAQRSEAFF; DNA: TGCAGTGCTAGTACAGGGGCGCAGCGATCTGAAGCTTTCTTT
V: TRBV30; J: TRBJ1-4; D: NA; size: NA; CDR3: CAWEGAEKLFF; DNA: TGTGCCTGGGAAGGGGCCGAAAAACTGTTTTTT
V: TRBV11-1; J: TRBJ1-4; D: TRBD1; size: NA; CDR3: CASSNDRVNEKLFF; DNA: TGTGCCAGCAGCAACGACAGGGTGAATGAAAAACTGTTTTTT
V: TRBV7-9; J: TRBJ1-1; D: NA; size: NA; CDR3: CASSLEGEWAFF; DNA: TGTGCCAGCAGCTTAGAGGGGGAGTGGGCTTTCTTT
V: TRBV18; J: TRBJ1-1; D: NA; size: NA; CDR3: CASSPQEGNTEAFF; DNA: TGTGCCAGCTCACCCCAGGAAGGGAACACTGAAGCTTTCTTT
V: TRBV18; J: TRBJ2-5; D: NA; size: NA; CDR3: CASRFQETQYF; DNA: TGTGCCAGCCGCTTCCAAGAGACCCAGTACTTC